This T cell receptor (beta chain) was found in a study of cytomegalovirus exposure and HLA in healthy donors. The method was immunoSEQ multiplex PCR; TCRdb's version includes in-frame clones alone and lacks a portion of them. This sample carries 300,000 to 400,000 clones, 75% to 90% of them seen once, and the ten largest clones take 0.65% to 0.95%. This clone was counted a single time. Losses at the gene ends were 2 bases for V and 5 bases for J; bases not matched to a gene: 12. The germline V gene has CDR1 MNHEY and CDR2 SMNVEV (reference sequence). CDR3 size: 17 residues. The V and J genes are TRBV27 and TRBJ2-1; 7 nucleotides match TRBD1. The clonotype comes from a woman aged 18-29 years in good health and CMV-seronegative. The sequencing input was PBMCs. Here the CDR3 reads CASSLIRTGNLNNEQFF. CDR3 DNA: TGTGCCAGCAGTTTAATCCGGACAGGAAACTTGAACAATGAGCAGTTCTTC.